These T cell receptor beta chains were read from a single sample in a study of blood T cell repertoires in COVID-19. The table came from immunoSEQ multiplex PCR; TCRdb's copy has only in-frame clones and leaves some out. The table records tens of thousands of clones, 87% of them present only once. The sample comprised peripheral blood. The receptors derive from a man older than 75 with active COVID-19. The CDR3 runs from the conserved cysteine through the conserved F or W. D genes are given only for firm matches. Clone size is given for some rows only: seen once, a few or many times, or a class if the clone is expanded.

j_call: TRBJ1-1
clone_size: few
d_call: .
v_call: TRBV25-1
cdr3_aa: CASTRTRTDKAFF
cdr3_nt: TGTGCCAGCACCCGCACTCGGACAGACAAAGCTTTCTTT

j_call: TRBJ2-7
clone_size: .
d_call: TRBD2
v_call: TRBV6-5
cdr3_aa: CASSYSLKRGSYEQYF
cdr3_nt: TGTGCCAGCAGTTACTCCCTTAAGCGGGGCTCCTACGAGCAGTACTTC

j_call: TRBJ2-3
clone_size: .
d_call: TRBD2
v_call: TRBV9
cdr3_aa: CASSVGGTSGPTDTQYF
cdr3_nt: TGTGCCAGCAGCGTAGGGGGGACTAGCGGTCCCACAGATACGCAGTATTTT

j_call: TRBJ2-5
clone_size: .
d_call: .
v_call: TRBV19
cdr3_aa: CASSIGQLKETQYF
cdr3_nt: TGTGCCAGTAGTATCGGTCAACTTAAAGAGACCCAGTACTTC

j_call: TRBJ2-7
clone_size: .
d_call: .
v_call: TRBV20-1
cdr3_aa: CSASRAGFSSYEQYF
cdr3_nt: TGCAGTGCTAGTAGGGCGGGCTTCAGCTCCTACGAGCAGTACTTC

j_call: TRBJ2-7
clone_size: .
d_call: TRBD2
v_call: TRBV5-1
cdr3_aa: CASSLSPLASGRSNEQYF
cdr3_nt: TGCGCCAGCAGCTTGTCCCCTCTCGCCAGCGGGAGGTCCAACGAGCAGTACTTC

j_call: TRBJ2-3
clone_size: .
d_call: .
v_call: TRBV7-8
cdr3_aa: CASSHGQYTDTQYF
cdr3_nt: TGTGCCAGCAGCCATGGACAGTACACAGATACGCAGTATTTT

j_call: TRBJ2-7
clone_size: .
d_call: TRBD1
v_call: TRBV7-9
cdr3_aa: CASSSGTVSYEQYF
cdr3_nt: TGTGCCAGCAGCTCGGGGACAGTCTCCTACGAGCAGTACTTC

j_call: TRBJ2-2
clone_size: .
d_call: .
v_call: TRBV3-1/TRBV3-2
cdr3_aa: CASSQDGAAGGELFF
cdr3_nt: TGTGCCAGCAGCCAAGATGGGGCCGCAGGAGGGGAGCTGTTTTTT

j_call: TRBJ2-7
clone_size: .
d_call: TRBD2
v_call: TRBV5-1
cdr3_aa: CASSLKIRLAGGPYEQYF
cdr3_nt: TGCGCCAGCAGCTTGAAGATCAGACTAGCGGGAGGGCCTTACGAGCAGTACTTC

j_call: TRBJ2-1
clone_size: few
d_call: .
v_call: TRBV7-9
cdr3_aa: CASSLETIPFF
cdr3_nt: TGTGCCAGCAGCTTAGAGACTATCCCGTTCTTC

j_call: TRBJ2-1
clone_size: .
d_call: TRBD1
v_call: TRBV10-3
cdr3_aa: CAISVRGSDRGHNEQFF
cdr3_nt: TGTGCCATCAGTGTTAGAGGGTCGGACAGGGGCCACAATGAGCAGTTCTTC

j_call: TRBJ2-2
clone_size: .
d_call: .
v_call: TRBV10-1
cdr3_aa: CASSPAARTGELFF
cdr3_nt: TGCGCCAGCAGTCCCGCGGCCCGAACCGGGGAGCTGTTTTTT

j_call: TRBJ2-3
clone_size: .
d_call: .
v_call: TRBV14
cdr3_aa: CASSQYPTDTQYF
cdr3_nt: TGTGCCAGCAGCCAATATCCGACAGATACGCAGTATTTT

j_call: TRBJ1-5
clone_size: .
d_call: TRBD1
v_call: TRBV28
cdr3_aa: CASGNSGTGWQPQHF
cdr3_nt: TGTGCCAGCGGGAACTCCGGGACAGGGTGGCAGCCCCAGCATTTT

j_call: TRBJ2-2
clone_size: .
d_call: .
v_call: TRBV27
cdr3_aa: CASVGSATLSTGELFF
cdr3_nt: TGTGCCAGTGTCGGGAGCGCAACCCTTAGCACCGGGGAGCTGTTTTTT

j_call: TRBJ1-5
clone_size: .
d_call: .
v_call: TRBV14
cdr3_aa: CASSRGGNQPQHF
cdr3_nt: TGTGCCAGCAGCCGAGGTGGGAATCAGCCCCAGCATTTT

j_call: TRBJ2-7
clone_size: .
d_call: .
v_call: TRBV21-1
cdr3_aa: CASRPRQWDEQYF
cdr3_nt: TGTGCCAGCAGACCCCGACAGTGGGACGAGCAGTACTTC

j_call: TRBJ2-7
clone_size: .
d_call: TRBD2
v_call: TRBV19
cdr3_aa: CASSTRREVQLYSYEQYF
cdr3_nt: TGTGCCAGTAGTACCCGGCGGGAGGTCCAATTATACTCCTACGAGCAGTACTTC

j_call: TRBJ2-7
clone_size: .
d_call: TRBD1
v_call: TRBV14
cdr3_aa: CASSRDSLSREQYF
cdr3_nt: TGTGCCAGCAGTCGGGACAGTCTTTCAAGGGAGCAGTACTTC

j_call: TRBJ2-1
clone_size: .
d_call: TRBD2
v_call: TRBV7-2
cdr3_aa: CASSSTSTLTYNEQFF
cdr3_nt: TGTGCCAGCAGCTCGACTAGCACTCTTACCTACAATGAGCAGTTCTTC

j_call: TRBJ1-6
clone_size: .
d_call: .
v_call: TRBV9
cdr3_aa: CASSVEGDTNSPLHF
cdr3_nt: TGTGCCAGCAGCGTAGAGGGGGACACAAATTCACCCCTCCACTTT

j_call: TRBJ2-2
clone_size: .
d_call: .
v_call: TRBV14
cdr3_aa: CASSFREENTGELFF
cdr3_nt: TGTGCCAGCAGTTTCAGGGAGGAGAACACCGGGGAGCTGTTTTTT

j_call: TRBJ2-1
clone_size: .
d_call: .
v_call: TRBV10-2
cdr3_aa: CASSESDEQFF
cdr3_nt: TGCGCCAGCAGTGAGTCCGATGAGCAGTTCTTC

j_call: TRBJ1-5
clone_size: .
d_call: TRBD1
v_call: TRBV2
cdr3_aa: CASSKQGSSNQPQHF
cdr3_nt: TGTGCCAGCAGTAAACAGGGGAGTAGCAATCAGCCCCAGCATTTT

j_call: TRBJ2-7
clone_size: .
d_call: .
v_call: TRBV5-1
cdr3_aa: CASSSAGHLSYEQYF
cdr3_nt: TGCGCCAGCAGCTCAGCGGGACACCTCTCCTACGAGCAGTACTTC

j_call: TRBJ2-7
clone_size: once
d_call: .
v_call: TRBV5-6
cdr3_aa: CASSSRDSTPPYEQYF
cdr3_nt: TGTGCCAGCAGCTCCAGGGACTCGACGCCGCCCTACGAGCAGTACTTC

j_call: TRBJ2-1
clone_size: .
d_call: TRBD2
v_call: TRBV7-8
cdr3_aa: CASSPESGRYGRMRNEQFF
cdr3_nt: TGTGCCAGCAGCCCAGAGAGCGGGAGGTATGGTAGAATGCGCAATGAGCAGTTCTTC

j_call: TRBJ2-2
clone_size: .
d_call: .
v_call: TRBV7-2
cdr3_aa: CASNKDRYTGELFF
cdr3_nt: TGTGCCAGCAATAAGGACAGATACACCGGGGAGCTGTTTTTT

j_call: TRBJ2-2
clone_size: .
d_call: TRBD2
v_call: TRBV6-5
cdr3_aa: CASRGTSQAGELFF
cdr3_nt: TGTGCCAGCAGGGGGACTAGTCAAGCCGGGGAGCTGTTTTTT

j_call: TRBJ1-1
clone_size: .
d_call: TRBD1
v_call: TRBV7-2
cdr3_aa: CASRPQQGAMNTEAFF
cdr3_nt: TGTGCCAGCAGACCGCAACAGGGGGCCATGAACACTGAAGCTTTCTTT

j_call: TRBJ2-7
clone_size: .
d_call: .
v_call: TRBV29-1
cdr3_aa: CSVEESGFGLNSYEQYF
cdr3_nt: TGCAGCGTTGAAGAGTCGGGTTTTGGACTAAACTCCTACGAGCAGTACTTC

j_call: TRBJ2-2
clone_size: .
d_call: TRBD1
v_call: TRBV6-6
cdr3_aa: CASRPTGGGTGELFF
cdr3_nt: TGTGCCAGCAGACCGACAGGGGGCGGCACCGGGGAGCTGTTTTTT

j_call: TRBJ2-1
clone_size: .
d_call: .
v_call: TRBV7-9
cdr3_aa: CASSPPFRLAKEANEQFF
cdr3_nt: TGTGCCAGCAGCCCGCCGTTCCGTCTAGCGAAAGAGGCGAATGAGCAGTTCTTC

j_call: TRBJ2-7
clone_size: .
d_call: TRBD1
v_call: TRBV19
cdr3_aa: CASSIKPGQFNEQYF
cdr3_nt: TGTGCCAGTAGTATCAAACCGGGACAGTTTAACGAGCAGTACTTC

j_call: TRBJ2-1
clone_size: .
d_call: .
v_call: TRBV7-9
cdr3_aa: CASSLILGEQFF
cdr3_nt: TGTGCCAGCAGCTTAATACTTGGTGAGCAGTTCTTC